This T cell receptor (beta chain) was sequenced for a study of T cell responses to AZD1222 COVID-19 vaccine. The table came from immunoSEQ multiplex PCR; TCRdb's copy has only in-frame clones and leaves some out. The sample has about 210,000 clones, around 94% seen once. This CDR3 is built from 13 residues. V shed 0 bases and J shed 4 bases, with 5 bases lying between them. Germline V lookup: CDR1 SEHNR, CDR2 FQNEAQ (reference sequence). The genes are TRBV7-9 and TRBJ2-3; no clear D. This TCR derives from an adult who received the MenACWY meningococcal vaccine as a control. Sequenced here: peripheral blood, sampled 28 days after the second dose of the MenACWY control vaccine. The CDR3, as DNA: TGTGCCAGCAGCTTAGCGAGGTCAGATACGCAGTATTTT. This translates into CASSLARSDTQYF.